This T cell receptor beta chain was profiled in a study of T-cell memory formation after mild COVID-19. Study information: Most TCR clusters belonged to a single donor.

TCR alpha and TCR beta cDNA libraries carrying sample barcodes and UMIs were produced by 5'RACE using constant-segment primers. Using its own MiXCR run on the 5' RACE reads, TCRdb lists one record per CDR3 protein. The sample shows under 450,000 distinct CDR3 sequences, less than 25% of them seen only once. Many counts were recorded for this clonotype. Its antigen remains unidentified. With V trimmed by 5 bases and J by 5 bases, 5 bases remained unmatched. This CDR3 spans 15 amino acids. Germline CDR1 reads KGHSH; CDR2 reads LQKENI. Study conclusions and caveats: Clones shrinking from day 15 to 85 showed even CD4/CD8 mixes; later expanders tilted CD4+. CD4+ contracting clones lay mainly in CM and EM, CD8+ ones in EMRA.

The chain carries TRBV18 and TRBJ2-2, with TRBD2 matching 10 bases. The sequence was collected from an adult woman who had mild COVID-19 (a few samples of this study predate the infection). Cell type and time point are not known. Sequencing was done on a sample of PBMCs or a T cell subset sorted from them (not recorded which). DNA for the CDR3: TGTGCCAGCTCAGCCCGGACTAGCGGTACCGGGGAGCTGTTTTTT. Its protein is CASSARTSGTGELFF.